A single sample gave rise to the 22 T cell receptor beta chains below, sequenced in a study of T cells expressing NK-cell markers. TCRdb re-called the 5' RACE reads; every CDR3 protein appears as one record, without DNA. The clone table shows a few hundred thousand distinct CDR3 sequences, with the ten largest holding about 5.2%. Sample: blood T cells: a sorted CD56 or NKG2C T cell subset, CD4+ or CD8+ T cells, or bulk PBMC T cells (not recorded which). The receptors were gathered from a man aged 18 to 69 in good health.

This chain joins TRBV28 and TRBJ2-3; TCRdb returns TRBD1, unconfirmable since there is no DNA. The CDR3 length is 14 residues. Per the germline V gene, CDR1 is MDHEN and CDR2 is SYDVKM. The chain's CDR3 is CASLGGASTDTQYF.

CDR3 in amino acids: CASSQGGLAGLYNEQFF. This chain links TRBV3-1 with TRBJ2-1; TCRdb picks TRBD2, but there is no DNA to check that call. Germline lookup yields CDR1 LGHDT and CDR2 YNNKEL (reference sequence). The CDR3 runs to 17 residues.

The chain carries TRBV5-1 and TRBJ2-1; TCRdb designates TRBD1, a call that cannot be tested without DNA. CDR3 length equals 15 residues. The germline gives CDR1 SGHRS, CDR2 YFSETQ. CDR3: CASSQGRSSYNEQFF.

The CDR3 sequence: CSVEENTSTEAFF. This chain joins TRBV29-1 and TRBJ1-1. Per the germline V gene, CDR1 is SQVTM and CDR2 is ANQGSEA. This CDR3 has 13 residues.

V gene TRBV7-2 combines with J gene TRBJ2-2; TCRdb lists TRBD2, though no DNA is available to test this call. The CDR3 sequence is 15 residues long. Germline CDR1 and CDR2: SGHTA and FQGNSA. CDR3 sequence: CASRPAGANTGELFF.

The gene calls are TRBV23-1 and TRBJ2-1. TRBV23-1 is annotated as an ORF whose role is uncertain. The CDR3 contains 16 residues. The CDR3 loop reads CASSHESEPAYNEQFF.

The gene calls are TRBV24-1 and TRBJ2-3; the TRBD2 assignment by TCRdb is unverifiable without DNA. Germline CDR1 is KGHDR and CDR2 is SFDVKD. This CDR3 is built from 17 residues. CDR3 amino acids: CATSDPGRPTSTDTQYF.

The rearrangement joins TRBV14 to TRBJ2-7; TCRdb lists TRBD1, though no DNA is available to test this call. This CDR3 has 13 amino acids. CDR1 SGHDN and CDR2 FVKESK come from the germline V gene. Here the CDR3 reads CASRGQAAYEQYF.

The chain recombines TRBV18 with TRBJ2-3. From germline, CDR1 is KGHSH and CDR2 LQKENI. The CDR3 has 13 amino acids. The CDR3 sequence is CASSPPMDPLQYF.

The chain links TRBV6-6 to TRBJ1-4; the TRBD1 assignment by TCRdb is unverifiable without DNA. This CDR3 has 13 amino acids. Germline CDR1 reads MNHNY; CDR2 reads SVGAGI (reference sequence). The CDR3 is CAITDREGEKLFF.

V usage is TRBV6-1 and J usage is TRBJ2-2; the TRBD2 assignment by TCRdb is unverifiable without DNA. Germline V gives CDR1 MNHNS, CDR2 SASEGT. The CDR3 is 15 amino acids. The CDR3 reads CASAIGGSPFGELFF.

The chain joins TRBV12-3 or TRBV12-4 to TRBJ1-1. The CDR3 is 14 residues long. Here the CDR3 reads CASNRATGRSEAFF.

The chain is built from TRBV20-1 and TRBJ1-4. CDR1 is DFQATT and CDR2 is SNEGSKA in the germline V gene (reference sequence). The CDR3 has 13 residues. The CDR3 loop reads CSASGLNNEKLFF.

This sequence joins TRBV6-1 and TRBJ1-2. Germline V CDR1 and CDR2: MNHNS, SASEGT. The CDR3 spans 15 residues. CDR3: CASSERHSLNYGYTF.

J is TRBJ2-2 and V is TRBV20-1; the TRBD1 assignment by TCRdb is unverifiable without DNA. This CDR3 spans 14 amino acids. From germline, CDR1 is DFQATT and CDR2 SNEGSKA (reference sequence). CDR3 protein: CSAGQGISGGELFF.

The chain employs TRBV6-1 and TRBJ2-7. The CDR3 length is 13 residues. CDR1 is MNHNS and CDR2 is SASEGT in the germline V gene. CDR3 amino acids: CASSETQFNEQYF.

The CDR3 region is CASSLSGLAVGDTQYF. The chain links TRBV5-1 to TRBJ2-3; as DNA is missing, the TRBD2 call by TCRdb cannot be tested. Germline V CDR1 and CDR2: SGHRS, YFSETQ. The CDR3 extends over 16 amino acids.

This chain uses TRBV7-7 with TRBJ2-1; TCRdb picks TRBD1, but there is no DNA to check that call. The length of the CDR3 is 16 residues. Germline loops: CDR1 SSHAT, CDR2 FNYEAQ (reference sequence). This CDR3 reads CASSLRGTARHDEQFF.

V usage is TRBV2 and J usage is TRBJ1-6; the D call from TCRdb, TRBD1, cannot be confirmed without DNA. Germline values: CDR1 SNHLY, CDR2 FYNNEI. The CDR3 has 15 residues. CDR3 protein: CASRPRDSENSPLHF.

The rearrangement links TRBV12-3 or TRBV12-4 to TRBJ1-1; TCRdb gives TRBD1 as the D gene, but with no DNA this cannot be confirmed. The CDR3 is 15 residues long. CDR3 in amino acids: CASSLADRLNTEAFF.

The chain employs TRBV12-3 or TRBV12-4 and TRBJ1-5. The CDR3 has 12 amino acids. CDR3 loop: CASSFSNQPQHF.

The chain joins TRBV7-9 to TRBJ1-4; as DNA is missing, the TRBD1 call by TCRdb cannot be tested. The V gene's germline CDR1 is SEHNR and CDR2 FQNEAQ (reference sequence). The CDR3 sequence is 14 residues long. CDR3 protein: CASSRDRGSEKLFF. The full variable domain, in which reference TRBV7-9 and TRBJ1-4 provide the parts outside the CDR3, is DTGVSQNPRHKITKRGQNVTFRCDPISEHNRLYWYRQTLGQGPEFLTYFQNEAQLEKSRLLSDRFSAERPKGSFSTLEIQRTEQGDSAMYLCASSRDRGSEKLFFGSGTQLSVL.